The clone carrying this TCR beta chain was found a few times. This sample was taken from a study of identical twins. The germline V and J ends were trimmed by 0 bases and 3 bases, with 10 bases remaining between them. The CDR3 is 15 residues long. Germline CDR1 is SGHRS and CDR2 is YFSETQ. TCRdb fed the 5' RACE reads into MiXCR, producing one record per CDR3 protein. The sample comprises roughly 480,000 distinct CDR3 sequences, 20% to 25% of which are singletons, and around 3% rests with the top ten. This same sample was also taken into another study, of T cells expressing NK-cell markers. This second study notes: In a handful of donors, dominant clonotypes made up about 28.3-65% of CD3+CD56-NKG2C+ cells.

J is TRBJ2-1 and V is TRBV5-1; no reliable D call. The material sequenced was CD4+ T cells sorted from blood. The receptor's source is a woman aged 18-29 years in good health. Here the CDR3 DNA reads TGCGCCAGCAGCTTGGCTTCGTCAAGCTACAATGAGCAGTTCTTC. It codes for CASSLASSSYNEQFF. The full variable domain, in which reference TRBV5-1 and TRBJ2-1 provide the parts outside the CDR3, is KAGVTQTPRYLIKTRGQQVTLSCSPISGHRSVSWYQQTPGQGLQFLFEYFSETQRNKGNFPGRFSGRQFSNSRSEMNVSTLELGDSALYLCASSLASSSYNEQFFGPGTRLTVL.